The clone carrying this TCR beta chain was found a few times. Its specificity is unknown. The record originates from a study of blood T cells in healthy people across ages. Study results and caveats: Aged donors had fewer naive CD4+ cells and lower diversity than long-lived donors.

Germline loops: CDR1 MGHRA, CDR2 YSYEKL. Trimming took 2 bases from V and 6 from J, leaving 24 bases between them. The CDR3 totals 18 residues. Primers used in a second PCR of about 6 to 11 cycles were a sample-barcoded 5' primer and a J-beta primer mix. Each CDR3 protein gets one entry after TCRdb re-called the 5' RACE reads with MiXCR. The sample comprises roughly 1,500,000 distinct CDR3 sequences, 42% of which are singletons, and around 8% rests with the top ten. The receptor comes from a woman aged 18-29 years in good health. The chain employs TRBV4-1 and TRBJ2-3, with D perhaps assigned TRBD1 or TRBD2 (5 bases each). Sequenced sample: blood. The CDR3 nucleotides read TGCGCCAGCAGCCAATCGCCATGGGGCGGGCGGTCTCCGGATACGCAGTATTTT. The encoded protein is CASSQSPWGGRSPDTQYF.